This T cell receptor beta chain was recovered during a study of blood T cell repertoires in COVID-19. Here immunoSEQ multiplex PCR was the method, and the copy in TCRdb shows in-frame clones only, minus some. The data show nearly 250,000 clones, with 70% to 90% seen just once and just over 0.85% held by the top ten. V shed 3 bases, J shed 3 bases, and the junction held 2 bases outside the gene matches. This CDR3 contains 14 residues. Germline values: CDR1 MNHEY, CDR2 SMNVEV (reference sequence). This TCR was sampled from a man in his fifties who had been exposed to COVID-19. V is TRBV27 and J is TRBJ1-2; TRBD1 matches at 9 bases. Sequences were obtained from PBMCs or T cells enriched from blood (not recorded which). DNA of the CDR3: TGTGCCAGCAGTTTCAACAGGGGGCACTATGGCTACACCTTC. This sequence encodes CASSFNRGHYGYTF.